This T cell receptor (beta chain) was captured by sequencing in a study of OX40 agonist ivuxolimab in advanced cancers. The wider study: Every 2 weeks, patients received ivuxolimab intravenously, dosed at 0.01 to 10 mg/kg. Prior therapy, whether anti-PD-1, anti-PD-L1 or anti-CTLA-4, was allowed, and roughly 40% had some.

Profiling relied on immunoSEQ multiplex PCR, and the TCRdb table lists in-frame clones only, not all of them. The sample carries tens of thousands of clones, more than 75% recorded once. The CDR3 is 20 amino acids. Sequencing used CD4+ or CD8+ T cells sorted from blood, obtained in a trial of the OX40 agonist ivuxolimab. This chain connects TRBV21-1 to TRBJ2-5; the table's D call, TRBD1, was not checked against the DNA. TRBV21-1 represents a pseudogene. The clonotype comes from an adult with an advanced solid tumor such as melanoma, head and neck, liver or kidney cancer. CDR3 sequence: CASSTNPWDRGPFHQETQYF. DNA for the CDR3: TGTGCCAGCAGCACCAACCCATGGGACAGGGGGCCCTTCCACCAAGAGACCCAGTACTTC.